These 2 T cell receptor beta chains originate from one sample sequenced in a study of beta chain features in type 1 diabetes. Of the isolated RNA, all was reverse transcribed, and so the sequenced material was expressed TCRB transcripts. The data were produced by immunoSEQ multiplex PCR, yet TCRdb's version contains in-frame clones alone and is incomplete. Of under 400,000 clones listed, approximately 14% are singletons. Sequencing was carried out using central memory CD4+ T cells from blood. The receptors derive from a man younger than 40 in good health.

This clone was counted a few times. The chain couples TRBV11-3 to TRBJ2-2; D unresolved. The CDR3 has 12 residues. The germline CDR1 and CDR2 sequences are SGHNT and YENEEA. V was trimmed by 4 bases and J by 3 bases, leaving 3 bases between them. CDR3 region: CASSSYTGELFF. CDR3 nucleotides: TGTGCCAGCAGCTCCTACACCGGGGAGCTGTTTTTT.

V gene TRBV29-1 combines with J gene TRBJ1-1; D is ambiguous. Deletions cut 2 bases from V and 5 bases from J, with 21 bases between. Germline V gene data show CDR1 as SQVTM and CDR2 as ANQGSEA. The CDR3 runs 16 residues. The CDR3 protein is CSVELNLGWGGTEAFF. The DNA for the CDR3 is TGCAGCGTTGAACTCAATTTGGGGTGGGGAGGTACTGAAGCTTTCTTT.